This T cell receptor (beta chain) appears in the sequencing data of a study of cytomegalovirus exposure and HLA in healthy donors. Germline values: CDR1 MRHNA, CDR2 SNTAGT. There are 18 residues in the CDR3. The V end was cut by 8 bases, the J end by 0 bases, with 20 bases between. 13 Jbeta primers and 60 Vbeta primers were used for the PCR. Measured with immunoSEQ multiplex PCR; TCRdb has only the in-frame clones, and not every one. Here the sample spans about 160,000 clones, roughly 80% being singletons. Material: PBMCs. This receptor was obtained from a man aged 40-49 years in good health and CMV-seronegative. The rearrangement uses TRBV6-4 and TRBJ2-6; D is ambiguous. CDR3 bases: TGTGCCAGCCTAAAGACCTTGGGCTTGAGCTCTGGGGCCAACGTCCTGACTTTC. Amino acid sequence: CASLKTLGLSSGANVLTF.